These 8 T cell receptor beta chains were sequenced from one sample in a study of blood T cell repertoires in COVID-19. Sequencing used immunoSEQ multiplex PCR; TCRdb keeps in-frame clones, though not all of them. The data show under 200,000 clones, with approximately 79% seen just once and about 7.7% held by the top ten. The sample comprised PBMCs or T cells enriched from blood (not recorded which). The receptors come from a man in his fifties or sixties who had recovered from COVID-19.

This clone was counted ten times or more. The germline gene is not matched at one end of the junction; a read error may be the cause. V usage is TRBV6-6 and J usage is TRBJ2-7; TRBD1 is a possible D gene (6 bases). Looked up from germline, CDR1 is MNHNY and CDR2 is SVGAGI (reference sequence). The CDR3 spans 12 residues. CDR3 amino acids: CVSIQGPYEQYF. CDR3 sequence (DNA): TGTGTCAGCATTCAGGGGCCGTACGAGCAGTACTTC.

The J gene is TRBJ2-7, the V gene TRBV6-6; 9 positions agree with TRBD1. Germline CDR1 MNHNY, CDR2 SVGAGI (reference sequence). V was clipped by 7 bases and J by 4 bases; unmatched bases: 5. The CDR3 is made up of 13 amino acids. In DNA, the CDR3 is TGTGCCAGCATCGGACAGGGGACATACGAGCAGTACTTC. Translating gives CASIGQGTYEQYF.

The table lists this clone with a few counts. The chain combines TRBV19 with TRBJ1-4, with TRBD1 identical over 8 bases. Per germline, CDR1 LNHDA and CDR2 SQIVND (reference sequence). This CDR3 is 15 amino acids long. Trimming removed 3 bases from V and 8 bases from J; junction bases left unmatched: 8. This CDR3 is CASSITTGVREKLFF. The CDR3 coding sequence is TGTGCCAGTAGTATCACGACAGGGGTTCGGGAAAAACTGTTTTTT.

The CDR3 spells CASSRGQGVIYGYTF. The DNA for the CDR3 is TGTGCCAGCAGCCGGGGACAGGGGGTAATCTATGGCTACACCTTC. The chain combines TRBV5-5 with TRBJ1-2, with 11 bases lining up with TRBD1. There are 15 residues in the CDR3. V lost 4 bases to trimming and J lost 4 bases; unmatched junction nucleotides: 6. Germline CDR1 reads SGHKS; CDR2 reads YYEKEE (reference sequence).

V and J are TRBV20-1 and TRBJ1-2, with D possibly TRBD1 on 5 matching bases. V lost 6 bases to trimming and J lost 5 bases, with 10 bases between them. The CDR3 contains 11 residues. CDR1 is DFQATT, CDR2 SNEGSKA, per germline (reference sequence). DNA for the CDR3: TGCAGTGCCCACAGGCCTTATGGCTACACCTTC. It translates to CSAHRPYGYTF.

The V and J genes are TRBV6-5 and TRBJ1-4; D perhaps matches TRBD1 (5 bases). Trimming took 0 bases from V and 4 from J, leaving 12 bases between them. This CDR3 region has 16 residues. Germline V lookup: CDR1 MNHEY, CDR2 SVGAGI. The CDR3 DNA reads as TGTGCCAGCAGTTACTCGGACCCCGACAGTAATGAAAAACTGTTTTTT. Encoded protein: CASSYSDPDSNEKLFF.

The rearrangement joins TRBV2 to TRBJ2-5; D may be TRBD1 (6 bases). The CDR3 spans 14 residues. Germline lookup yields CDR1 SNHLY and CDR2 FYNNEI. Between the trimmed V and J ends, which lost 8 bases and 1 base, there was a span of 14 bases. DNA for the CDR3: TGTGCCAGCGGTAAGGGACACTCCCAAGAGACCCAGTACTTC. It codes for CASGKGHSQETQYF.

CDR3 loop: CASSKSLTGPQHF. DNA for the CDR3: TGCGCCAGCAGCAAATCTCTCACGGGGCCCCAGCATTTT. The rearrangement uses TRBV4-1 and TRBJ1-5; D unresolved. Germline CDR1 is MGHRA and CDR2 is YSYEKL. V shed 5 bases and J shed 9 bases, with 14 bases lying between them. The length of the CDR3 is 13 residues.